This T cell receptor beta chain was identified during a study of CXCR3-negative and CXCR3-positive naive CD8 T cells. 5' RACE that incorporated UMI labels was used to prepare the TRB cDNA libraries. TCRdb re-called the 5' RACE reads and catalogs CDR3 proteins one per entry, DNA excluded. This sample's table has fewer than 50,000 distinct CDR3 sequences. Germline assignment: CDR1 SQVTM and CDR2 ANQGSEA. The CDR3 contains 13 residues. Notes on the study in general: Naive CXCR3-positive and CXCR3-negative cells shared similar TRBV-TRBJ usage, unlike memory cells. It was found that naive subsets had comparable surface CD5, and TCR strength was inferred from TRB CDR3 properties. After cryopreservation, expression of CXCR3 was partially reduced, and most assays were run with fresh PBMCs.

For this clonotype: What it binds is unknown.

Specimen: naive CXCR3- CD8+ T cells from blood. Subset given: CD45RO-CCR7+CD27+CD95- naive CD8+ T cells lacking CXCR3 (TNR3-). This chain connects TRBV29-1 to TRBJ2-5; TCRdb names TRBD1, which stays unverified in the absence of DNA. This receptor was identified in a human donor in good health. Some clones in this sample may be carry-over from other donors' samples. This chain's CDR3 is CSAETGEEETQYF.